This T cell receptor (beta chain) was sequenced in a study of cytomegalovirus exposure and HLA in healthy donors. Study observations and caveats: Sequencing probably produced one cluster of sequence variants that were highly shared. Confirmation was obtained in vitro that a few CMV-associated chains are specific for CMV antigens.

The PCR ran on 60 Vbeta and 13 Jbeta primers. Sequencing was performed with immunoSEQ multiplex PCR; in TCRdb, only in-frame clones are kept and a portion is missing. This table has about 200,000 clones, 75% to 90% appearing once. Healthy bone marrow donors made up the donors. There are a few counts of this clone. Its specificity is not known. CDR3 length equals 16 residues. Germline V CDR1 and CDR2: SGDLS, YYNGEE. V trimming: 3 bases; J trimming: 8 bases; junction bases outside the gene matches: 11. Specimen: PBMCs. The V gene is TRBV9, the J gene TRBJ1-2; 12 bases match TRBD1. This sequence was found in a woman aged 35 to 49 in good health and CMV-seronegative. The CDR3 bases are TGTGCCAGCAGCGCTACTCCGGGACAGGGGGCTCGCGGCTACACCTTC. It is translated as CASSATPGQGARGYTF.